The T cell receptor (beta chain) under discussion was sequenced for a study of blood T cell repertoires in COVID-19. Study summary: COVID-19 samples, acute and convalescent, were from the United States, Italy and Spain. T cells, B-cell-depleted T cells, or PBMCs provided the cDNA or gDNA that served as material.

This clone was seen a single time. Libraries were prepared by immunoSEQ multiplex PCR; TCRdb keeps only in-frame clonotypes and omits some of them. The repertoire holds around 150,000 clones, with 88% as singletons. The CDR3 length is 13 residues. Germline assignment: CDR1 SNHLY and CDR2 FYNNEI. V was shortened by 2 bases and J by 8 bases, with 9 bases between the two germline ends. The chain is built from TRBV2 and TRBJ2-2; TRBD1 is a possible D gene (6 bases). The sequence was collected from a man in his forties or fifties with active or convalescent COVID-19. The source material was peripheral blood. CDR3 residues: CASSETGLGELFF. The CDR3 region has the DNA TGTGCCAGCAGTGAAACAGGGTTGGGGGAGCTGTTTTTT.